This T cell receptor (beta chain) was captured in a study of blood T cells in healthy people across ages. Healthy individuals of Caucasian origin from Russia, aged roughly 6 to 95, served as donors. Whenever a sample was processed, at least 7 million PBMCs were isolated. Germline V gene lookup returns CDR1 ENHRY and CDR2 SYGVKD. CDR3 length: 12 amino acids. The V end was cut by 8 bases, the J end by 4 bases, with 8 bases between. A remark on this clonotype: Its specificity is not known.

Primed by a sample-barcoded 5' primer and a J-beta primer mix, a second PCR proceeded for about 7 to 11 cycles. Each cDNA molecule, via a template-switch adaptor with 12 random nucleotides, was tagged. A single record per CDR3 protein comes from TCRdb applying MiXCR to the 5' RACE reads. The sample comprises around 1.5 million distinct CDR3 sequences, 55% to 75% of which are singletons, and about 6.3% rests with the top ten. Findings and limits, study-wide: The fall in TCR beta diversity per million T cells was roughly linear with age.

This chain connects TRBV10-3 to TRBJ2-2; D unclear. The sequenced sample was blood. This receptor was identified in a man between 18 and 35 years old in good health. The CDR3 is CAIGVPTGELFF. DNA for the CDR3: TGTGCCATCGGGGTCCCCACCGGGGAGCTGTTTTTT.